This T cell receptor (beta chain) was identified in a study of PD-1 blockade in mismatch repair-deficient tumors. The repertoire was sequenced with immunoSEQ multiplex PCR; TCRdb's copy has only in-frame clones and lacks some. The sample lists about 130,000 clones; approximately 91% were seen once. This clone was counted once. V gave up 4 bases and J gave up 0 bases, with 10 bases separating them. The CDR3 is 14 amino acids. Per the germline V gene, CDR1 is MNHEY and CDR2 is SMNVEV (reference sequence). The source of this sequence is an adult with mismatch repair-deficient cancer. The starting material was peripheral blood, obtained approximately 71 weeks after starting pembrolizumab. This chain connects TRBV27 to TRBJ2-7, with D possibly being TRBD2 (6 bases). CDR3 in DNA: TGTGCCAGCAGTTCCTCGGGACTCTCCTACGAGCAGTACTTC. The encoded protein is CASSSSGLSYEQYF.